This T cell receptor (beta chain) was sequenced in a study of blood T cell repertoires in COVID-19. Study summary: COVID-19 samples collected from the United States, Italy and Spain covered acute and convalescent phases. PBMCs, B-cell-depleted T cells, or T cells were the source of the cDNA or gDNA that made up the material.

As processed by the authors: Researchers report that nucleated cell counts were estimated from reference gene primer amplification. This table comes from immunoSEQ multiplex PCR, and its TCRdb copy is limited to in-frame clones, with some not included. That table supplies the V and J calls and clone size; D and trimming were determined from the DNA. Of roughly 280,000 clones listed, 89% are singletons. In germline, CDR1 is MGHRA, CDR2 YSYEKL. The trim removed 1 base at V and 3 bases at J, leaving 7 bases unmatched. This CDR3 region has 16 residues. The sequence came from a man aged 45-65 years with acute or convalescent COVID-19. The rearrangement links TRBV4-1 to TRBJ2-3; 7 bases agree with TRBD1. Sequencing was done on a sample of peripheral blood. CDR3 coding DNA: TGCGCCAGCAGCCAAGCCCGACAGGGTAGGACAGATACGCAGTATTTT. Its translation: CASSQARQGRTDTQYF.